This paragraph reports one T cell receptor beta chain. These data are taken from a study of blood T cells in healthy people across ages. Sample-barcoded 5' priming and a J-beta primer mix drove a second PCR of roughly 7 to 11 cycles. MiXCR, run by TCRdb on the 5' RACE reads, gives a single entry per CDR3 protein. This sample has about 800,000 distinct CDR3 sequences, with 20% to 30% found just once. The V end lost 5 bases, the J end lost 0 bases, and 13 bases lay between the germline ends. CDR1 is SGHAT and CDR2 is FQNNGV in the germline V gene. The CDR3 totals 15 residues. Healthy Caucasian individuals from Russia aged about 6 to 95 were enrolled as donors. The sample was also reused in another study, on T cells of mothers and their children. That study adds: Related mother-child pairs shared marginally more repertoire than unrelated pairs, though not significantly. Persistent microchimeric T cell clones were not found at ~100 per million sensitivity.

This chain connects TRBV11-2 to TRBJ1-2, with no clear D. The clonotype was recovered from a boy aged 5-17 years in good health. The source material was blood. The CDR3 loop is CASSPLGQTNYGYTF. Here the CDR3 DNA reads TGTGCCAGCAGCCCCCTCGGGCAGACTAACTATGGCTACACCTTC. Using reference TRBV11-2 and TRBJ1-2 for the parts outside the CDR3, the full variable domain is EAGVAQSPRYKIIEKRQSVAFWCNPISGHATLYWYQQILGQGPKLLIQFQNNGVVDDSQLPKDRFSAERLKGVDSTLKIQPAKLEDSAVYLCASSPLGQTNYGYTFGSGTRLTVV.